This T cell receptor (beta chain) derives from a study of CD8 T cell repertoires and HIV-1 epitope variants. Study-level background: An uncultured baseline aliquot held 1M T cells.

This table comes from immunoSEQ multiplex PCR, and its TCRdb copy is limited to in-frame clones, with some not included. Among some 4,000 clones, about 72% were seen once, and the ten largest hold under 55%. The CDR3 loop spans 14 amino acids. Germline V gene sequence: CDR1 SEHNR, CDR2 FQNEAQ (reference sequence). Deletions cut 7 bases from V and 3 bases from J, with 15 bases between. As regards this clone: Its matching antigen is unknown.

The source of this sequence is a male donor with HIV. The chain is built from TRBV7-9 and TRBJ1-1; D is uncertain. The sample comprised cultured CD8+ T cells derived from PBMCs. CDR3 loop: CASTGDFLYTEAFF. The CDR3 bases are TGTGCCAGCACGGGCGATTTTTTATACACTGAAGCTTTCTTT.